Below, one T cell receptor (beta chain) is given with its context. Only one count was recorded for this clone. What antigen it recognizes has not been identified. No base qualities exist here, and no much larger clone lies one base off it. Including cysteine and phenylalanine, the CDR3 has 13 amino acids. Kept here is only the CDR3 DNA, which spans 39 bases and is read in frame from base 1. CDR1 SGHVS and CDR2 FNYEAQ are derived from the germline V gene. Trimmed from V: 1 base; trimmed from J: 8 bases; junction bases lacking a gene match: 1. This specimen belongs to a study of control samples from healthy donors and cancer patients (TCRdb year 2020). Library generation was performed with the immunoSEQ multiplex PCR assay. Entries here come from immuneACCESS through TCRdb and include only in-frame sequences with V and J called. Some clones fail to appear in such tables; in the studies checked, an unresolved V gene covers under half of the shortfall, and the cause of the remainder is unknown. The sample table records approximately 150,000 clones; around nine tenths of these occur just once. The ten largest clones add up to approximately 1.8% of the sample.

The sample taken for sequencing was blood. The TCR originated in a man aged 18-30 years in good health. The rearranged chain carries TRBV7-6 and TRBJ1-4; 7 bases in between match TRBD1. The CDR3 protein: CASSLEQGEKLFF. The DNA sequence is as follows: TGTGCCAGCAGCTTAGAACAGGGGGAAAAACTGTTTTTT. The CDR3, completed at both ends by the reference TRBV7-6 and TRBJ1-4 genes, gives the full variable domain GAGVSQSPRYKVTKRGQDVALRCDPISGHVSLYWYRQALGQGPEFLTYFNYEAQQDKSGLPNDRFSAERPEGSISTLTIQRTEQRDSAMYRCASSLEQGEKLFFGSGTQLSVL.